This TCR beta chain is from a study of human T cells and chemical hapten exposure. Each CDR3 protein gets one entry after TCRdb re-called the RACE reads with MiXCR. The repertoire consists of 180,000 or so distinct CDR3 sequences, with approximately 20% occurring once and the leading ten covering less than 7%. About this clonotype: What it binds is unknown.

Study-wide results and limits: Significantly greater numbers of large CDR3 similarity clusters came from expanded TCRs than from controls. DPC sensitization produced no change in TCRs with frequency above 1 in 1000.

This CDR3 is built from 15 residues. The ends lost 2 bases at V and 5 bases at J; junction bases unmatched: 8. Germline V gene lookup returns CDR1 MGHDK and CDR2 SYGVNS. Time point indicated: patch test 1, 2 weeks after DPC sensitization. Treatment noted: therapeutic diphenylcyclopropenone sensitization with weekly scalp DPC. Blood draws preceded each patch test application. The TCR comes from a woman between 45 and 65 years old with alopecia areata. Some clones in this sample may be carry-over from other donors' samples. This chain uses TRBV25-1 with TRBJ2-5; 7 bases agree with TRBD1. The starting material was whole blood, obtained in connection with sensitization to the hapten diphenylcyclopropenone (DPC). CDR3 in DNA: TGTGCCAGCAGTGAACCGCACAGGGGCGGCGAGACCCAGTACTTC. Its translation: CASSEPHRGGETQYF.